This T cell receptor beta chain stems from a study of CD8 T cells in Susac syndrome. RNA in amounts of about 0.45 to 1 ug was reverse transcribed with random hexamers. MiXCR, applied by TCRdb to the immunoSEQ multiplex PCR reads, yields one record per CDR3 protein. This table has 200,000 to 250,000 distinct CDR3 sequences, approximately 94% appearing once. Trimming left V 3 bases short and J 6 bases short, with 17 bases between. The CDR3 consists of 16 residues. Germline lookup yields CDR1 MGHRA and CDR2 YSYEKL. V usage is TRBV4-1 and J usage is TRBJ1-4, with D tentatively TRBD1 (5 bases). Input material: CD4+ T cells from PBMCs. The TCR comes from a human donor with Susac syndrome. DNA for the CDR3: TGCGCCAGCAGCCATCTTGGGAGGGGTTGGGATGAAAAACTGTTTTTT. This codes for CASSHLGRGWDEKLFF.